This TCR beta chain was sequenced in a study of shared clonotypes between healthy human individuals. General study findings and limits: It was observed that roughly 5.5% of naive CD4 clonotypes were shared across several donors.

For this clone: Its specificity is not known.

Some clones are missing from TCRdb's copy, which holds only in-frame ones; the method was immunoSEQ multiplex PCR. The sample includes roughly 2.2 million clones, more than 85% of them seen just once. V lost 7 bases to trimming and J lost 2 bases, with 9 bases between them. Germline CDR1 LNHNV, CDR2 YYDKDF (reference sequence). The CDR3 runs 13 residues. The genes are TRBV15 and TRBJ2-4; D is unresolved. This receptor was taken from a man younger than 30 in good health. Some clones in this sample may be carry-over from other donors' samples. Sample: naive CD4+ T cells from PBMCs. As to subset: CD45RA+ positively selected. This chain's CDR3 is CATTVSTKNIQYF. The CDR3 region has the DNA TGTGCCACCACGGTTTCTACCAAAAACATTCAGTACTTC.